This TCR beta chain derives from a study of cytotoxic CD8 clonotypes in ibrutinib-treated CLL. On the study more broadly: Results showed approximately 25 partial and 2 complete responses; following median around six years, around 15 remained remitted, roughly 12 advanced.

The CDR3 loop spans 13 amino acids. In germline, CDR1 is SEHNR, CDR2 FQNEAQ (reference sequence). The ends were cut back, 2 bases at V and 1 base at J, with 5 bases in the middle. The protocol was immunoSEQ multiplex PCR, while the TCRdb copy is restricted to in-frame clones and leaves out a portion. The sample contains 250,000 to 350,000 clones, around 69% of which appear only once. General study findings and limits: Starting clonality was above that of age-matched healthy donors and tracked circulating CD8+ T-cell counts.

This clone turned up a few times. Its antigen is currently unknown. Sequences were derived from PBMCs, sampled at disease progression, from a patient treated with ibrutinib. The TCR sequence derives from a human donor with chronic lymphocytic leukemia. This chain uses TRBV7-9 with TRBJ1-1, with no clear D. The CDR3, as DNA: TGTGCCAGCAGCTTATCGGAGAACACTGAAGCTTTCTTT. Its protein is CASSLSENTEAFF.